The clone carrying this T cell receptor (beta chain) showed up just once. What it binds is not known. These data belong to a study of persistence of HIV-infected CD4 T cells. Cells were stimulated with overlapping HIV-1 Gag 15-mer peptides. CD40L/CD69 double-negative CD45RO-high memory CD4+ T cells were collected. Inclusion required CMV-positive serology and CD4+ counts above 400 cells/uL. This was the immunoSEQ version 4 assay in survey mode. Profiled with immunoSEQ multiplex PCR; TCRdb holds only in-frame clones, not every one. The sample includes roughly 60,000 clones, roughly 75% of them seen just once. Study-level results: CMV- and Gag-responding cells had lower TCRbeta richness than CD3/CD28-responding cells.

The CDR3 has 14 amino acids. CDR1 and CDR2 (germline): MDHEN, SYDVKM. Trimming took off 2 bases at V and 4 bases at J, with 11 bases between the two ends. The material sequenced was CD4+ T cells sorted from PBMCs after approximately 20-hour stimulation, taken from a patient who received antiretroviral therapy. The source is an adult man with HIV who was CMV-seropositive. The chain uses TRBV28 and TRBJ1-1; D may be TRBD1 (5 bases). In nucleotides, the CDR3 is TGTGCCAGCAGTTTAGGGGGGATGGGCACTGAAGCTTTCTTT. Translated, it gives CASSLGGMGTEAFF. Based on the CDR3 plus reference TRBV28 and TRBJ1-1, the full variable domain is DVKVTQSSRYLVKRTGEKVFLECVQDMDHENMFWYRQDPGLGLRLIYFSYDVKMKEKGDIPEGYSVSREKKERFSLILESASTNQTSMYLCASSLGGMGTEAFFGQGTRLTVV.